One T cell receptor beta chain is described in this entry. These data come from a study of CD8 T cells in Susac syndrome. Germline assignment: CDR1 MNHNS and CDR2 SASEGT. V lost 6 bases to trimming and J lost 0 bases; unmatched junction nucleotides: 7. This CDR3 has 16 amino acids. About 0.45 to 1 ug RNA was reverse transcribed with random hexamers. Amplification of TCR beta CDR3 was carried out by immunoSEQ multiplex PCR, which covered 54 Vbeta and 13 Jbeta segments. TCRdb re-derived calls from the immunoSEQ multiplex PCR reads in MiXCR, one entry per CDR3 protein. The table lists some 150,000 distinct CDR3 sequences, approximately 96% of them singletons, with over 0.075% in the top ten. CD8+ and CD4+ T cells from blood underwent TCR beta sequencing.

This receptor was identified in a human donor with Susac syndrome. The sample was CD4+ T cells from PBMCs. The J gene is TRBJ2-1, the V gene TRBV6-1, with 8 bases fitting TRBD1. CDR3 amino acids: CASRPQGVSSYNEQFF. The DNA for the CDR3 is TGTGCCAGCAGGCCACAGGGGGTGAGCTCCTACAATGAGCAGTTCTTC.